Below are 8 T cell receptor beta chains sequenced from a single sample in a study of neoadjuvant anti-PD-1 for oral cavity cancer. Time point indicated: after neoadjuvant nivolumab, at surgical resection. Only in-frame clones appear in the TCRdb table, and some are missing; sequencing was by immunoSEQ multiplex PCR. Among over 6,000 clones listed, roughly 57% were seen once. The sample consisted of PBMCs, taken after nivolumab (anti-PD-1) treatment. The receptor source for this set is a person aged 35-79 years with oral cavity squamous cell carcinoma.

This clone was observed a few times. This chain links TRBV4-1 with TRBJ2-5; 7 bases are shared with TRBD1. Trimming removed 5 bases from V and 3 bases from J; junction bases left unmatched: 9. The CDR3 has 15 residues. Germline values: CDR1 MGHRA, CDR2 YSYEKL. The CDR3 region is CASSSQIDREETQYF. The CDR3 DNA sequence: TGCGCCAGCAGCTCTCAAATCGACAGGGAAGAGACCCAGTACTTC.

V usage is TRBV21-1 and J usage is TRBJ2-3; the table assigns TRBD2, which was not confirmed against the DNA. TRBV21-1 corresponds to a pseudogene. This CDR3 is 16 amino acids long. Written as DNA, the CDR3 is TGTGCCAGCAGCAAAAGTTCTAGCGGGGGTGCAGATACGCAGTATTTT. Its translation: CASSKSSSGGADTQYF.

The chain combines TRBV10-1 with TRBJ2-4; 8 positions agree with TRBD1. Germline CDR1 is WNHNN and CDR2 is SYGVQD (reference sequence). Trimming cost V 0 bases and J 12 bases; bases outside gene matches: 13. CDR3 length: 16 amino acids. CDR3 protein: CASSESRTGTRSTQYF. Here the CDR3 DNA reads TGCGCCAGCAGTGAGTCGAGGACAGGGACGAGGAGTACTCAGTACTTC.

This clone appeared a single time. The rearrangement uses TRBV9 and TRBJ1-1; D not resolved. The CDR3 loop spans 15 amino acids. Trimming removed 0 bases from V and 4 bases from J, with 13 bases in between. CDR1 SGDLS and CDR2 YYNGEE come from the germline V gene. In DNA, the CDR3 is TGTGCCAGCAGCGTAGGCGACGGACCTTTCACTGAAGCTTTCTTT. This encodes CASSVGDGPFTEAFF.

The chain carries TRBV27 and TRBJ1-2, with 9 positions matching TRBD1. CDR3 length equals 14 residues. Losses at the gene ends were 4 bases for V and 7 bases for J; bases not matched to a gene: 7. Germline V gene data show CDR1 as MNHEY and CDR2 as SMNVEV (reference sequence). In nucleotides, the CDR3 is TGTGCCAGCAGTTCCGGGACAGGGCTTCTTGGCTACACCTTC. Amino acids: CASSSGTGLLGYTF.

This rearrangement joins TRBV5-1 to TRBJ2-7; 7 bases are shared with TRBD1. Germline V CDR1 and CDR2: SGHRS, YFSETQ. The CDR3 is 14 amino acids. Trimming at V came to 0 bases and at J to 4 bases, leaving 4 bases not matched to a gene. The CDR3 here is CASSLGGGEYEQYF. Written as DNA, the CDR3 is TGCGCCAGCAGCTTGGGAGGGGGCGAGTACGAGCAGTACTTC.

This chain connects TRBV4-1 to TRBJ1-1; D is perhaps TRBD1 (6 bases). The CDR3 has 15 amino acids. V dropped 3 bases and J dropped 1 base, with 12 bases sitting between them. The germline CDR1 and CDR2 sequences are MGHRA and YSYEKL. The CDR3 protein is CASSQGDRRNTEAFF. The CDR3 DNA sequence: TGCGCCAGCAGCCAGGGAGACAGGCGGAACACTGAAGCTTTCTTT.

This chain joins TRBV7-8 and TRBJ2-3, with 8 nucleotides matching TRBD1. This CDR3 spans 15 amino acids. Germline V gene sequence: CDR1 SGHVS, CDR2 FQNEAQ. V was clipped by 3 bases and J by 1 base; unmatched bases: 3. CDR3 in DNA: TGTGCCAGCAGCTTCAGGGGGCCTGGCACAGATACGCAGTATTTT. This gives the protein CASSFRGPGTDTQYF.